A selection of T cell receptor beta chains follows, all from one sample in a study of cytomegalovirus exposure and HLA in healthy donors. Produced via immunoSEQ multiplex PCR; TCRdb's table is partial and in-frame only. This sample has roughly 160,000 clones, with around 77% found just once. Sequencing was performed on PBMCs. Receptors were obtained from a woman aged 25 to 45 in good health and CMV-seronegative. Both conserved end residues are part of each CDR3. Fields, in order: J gene, D gene, CDR3 length, clone size, V gene, CDR3 protein, CDR3 DNA. The D gene is left open where the match is weak. The size field is filled for only some rows; it gives once, few, many or a size class.

>TRBJ1-2|-|13|-|TRBV7-8
CASSPDKNYGYTF
TGTGCCAGCAGCCCAGACAAGAACTATGGCTACACCTTC
>TRBJ2-5|TRBD2|20|-|TRBV10-3
CAISEFGRGSSGRGGETQYF
TGTGCCATCAGTGAGTTCGGCAGGGGATCTAGCGGGAGAGGAGGAGAGACCCAGTACTTC
>TRBJ2-2|TRBD2|17|-|TRBV5-1
CASSLAGGPGITGELFF
TGCGCCAGCAGCTTAGCGGGGGGGCCTGGTATCACCGGGGAGCTGTTTTTT
>TRBJ1-5|TRBD1|15|few|TRBV6-1
CASRLDRDSNQPQHF
TGTGCCAGCAGGTTGGACAGGGATAGCAATCAGCCCCAGCATTTT
>TRBJ2-3|TRBD2|15|-|TRBV15
CATSFGTSSTDTQYF
TGTGCCACCAGTTTCGGGACTAGTAGCACAGATACGCAGTATTTT
>TRBJ1-2|-|13|few|TRBV29-1
CSVELGANYGYTF
TGCAGCGTTGAACTGGGGGCCAACTATGGCTACACCTTC
>TRBJ1-1|TRBD1|17|once|TRBV4-2
CASSQHFGDRVNTEAFF
TGTGCCAGCAGCCAACACTTTGGAGACAGGGTGAACACTGAAGCTTTCTTT
>TRBJ2-1|-|13|-|TRBV11-2
CASSSTLANEQFF
TGTGCCAGCAGCTCCACCTTAGCGAATGAGCAGTTCTTC
>TRBJ1-1|-|14|-|TRBV7-2
CASSLATGNTEAFF
TGTGCCAGCAGTCTAGCGACGGGGAACACTGAAGCTTTCTTT
>TRBJ2-7|-|12|-|TRBV6-5
CASSGDSYEQYF
TGTGCCAGCAGTGGCGACAGCTACGAGCAGTACTTC
>TRBJ2-3|-|18|once|TRBV7-9
CASSSALGYRPNTDTQYF
TGTGCCAGCAGCTCCGCCCTAGGCTACCGCCCAAATACAGATACGCAGTATTTT
>TRBJ1-2|-|15|few|TRBV27
CASSSRTVGAYGYTF
TGTGCCAGCAGTTCAAGGACAGTCGGAGCATATGGCTACACCTTC
>TRBJ1-1|TRBD1|12|few|TRBV29-1
CSVDPTGSSAFF
TGCAGCGTTGACCCGACAGGGAGCTCAGCTTTCTTT
>TRBJ1-2|-|13|-|TRBV6-1
CASSEAGLYGYTF
TGTGCCAGCAGTGAGGCAGGGCTCTATGGCTACACCTTC
>TRBJ1-3|TRBD1|13|once|TRBV10-3
CASGTGLGNTIYF
TGTGCCAGTGGGACAGGGCTAGGAAACACCATATATTTT
>TRBJ2-7|-|12|-|TRBV6-5
CASRLSGGEQYF
TGTGCCAGCCGGCTCTCGGGTGGGGAGCAGTACTTC
>TRBJ2-7|TRBD2|15|-|TRBV6-1
CASSDRTSGSYEQYF
TGTGCCAGCAGTGACCGGACTAGCGGCTCCTACGAGCAGTACTTC
>TRBJ2-5|TRBD1|13|few|TRBV10-3
CAIRGQEGETQYF
TGTGCCATCAGGGGACAGGAAGGGGAGACCCAGTACTTC
>TRBJ1-2|-|13|few|TRBV6-1
CASSPTTNYGYTF
TGTGCCAGCAGTCCCACAACTAACTATGGCTACACCTTC
>TRBJ1-6|TRBD1|15|few|TRBV6-5
CASSQPGQGNSPLHF
TGTGCCAGCAGCCAACCGGGACAGGGAAATTCACCCCTCCACTTT
>TRBJ2-2|-|12|-|TRBV7-3
CASSSFTGELFF
TGTGCCAGCAGTAGTTTTACCGGGGAGCTGTTTTTT
>TRBJ2-1|TRBD2|18|few|TRBV7-2
CASSLGGPGTSDYNEQFF
TGTGCCAGCAGCTTAGGGGGACCCGGGACTAGCGACTACAATGAGCAGTTCTTC
>TRBJ2-7|-|13|-|TRBV4-1
CASSQTQGYEQYF
TGCGCCAGCAGCCAAACTCAGGGCTACGAGCAGTACTTC
>TRBJ1-5|-|15|-|TRBV6-1
CASSQPGHPNQPQHF
TGTGCCAGCAGCCAACCCGGACATCCCAATCAGCCCCAGCATTTT
>TRBJ2-1|-|14|-|TRBV7-9
CASSLDGSYNEQFF
TGTGCCAGCAGCTTAGATGGCAGTTACAATGAGCAGTTCTTC
>TRBJ2-7|TRBD1|13|-|TRBV29-1
CSALTGRPYEQYF
TGCAGCGCCCTGACAGGGCGGCCCTACGAGCAGTACTTC
>TRBJ2-3|-|12|-|TRBV6-1
CASRLTDDTQYF
TGTGCCAGCAGACTGACAGATGATACGCAGTATTTT
>TRBJ2-1|TRBD2|15|-|TRBV6-5
CASSYSDSGSPEQFF
TGTGCCAGCAGTTACTCTGACAGCGGGAGTCCTGAGCAGTTCTTC
>TRBJ2-6|-|16|-|TRBV19
CASSPLRGPGANVLTF
TGTGCCAGTAGTCCCCTCCGGGGTCCTGGGGCCAACGTCCTGACTTTC
>TRBJ2-3|TRBD2|18|-|TRBV9
CASSPRGTSGIRTDTQYF
TGTGCCAGCAGCCCTCGCGGGACTAGCGGGATTCGGACAGATACGCAGTATTTT
>TRBJ2-1|TRBD2|16|-|TRBV19
CASSTGSGRAYNEQFF
TGTGCCAGTAGTACTGGGAGCGGGAGGGCCTACAATGAGCAGTTCTTC
>TRBJ1-3|-|14|-|TRBV4-1
CASSSGTYGNTIYF
TGCGCCAGCAGCAGCGGGACTTACGGAAACACCATATATTTT
>TRBJ1-5|-|15|few|TRBV19
CASSMEQGGNQPQHF
TGTGCCAGTAGTATGGAACAGGGCGGCAATCAGCCCCAGCATTTT
>TRBJ1-5|-|13|-|TRBV29-1
CSVFDSGNQPQHF
TGCAGCGTCTTTGACAGCGGCAATCAGCCCCAGCATTTT
>TRBJ1-4|TRBD1|15|few|TRBV6-1
CASSEGGRGAEKLFF
TGTGCCAGCAGTGAGGGGGGCAGGGGGGCGGAAAAACTGTTTTTT
>TRBJ1-2|TRBD1|18|-|TRBV4-1
CASSQASTGAASEYGYPF
TGCGCCAGCAGCCAAGCTTCGACAGGGGCTGCCTCCGAGTATGGCTACCCCTTC
>TRBJ2-5|TRBD2|18|few|TRBV9
CASSPGGLAGVLQETQYF
TGTGCCAGCAGCCCGGGGGGGCTAGCGGGGGTACTACAAGAGACCCAGTACTTC
>TRBJ2-1|-|15|-|TRBV9
CASSVDPGFNNEQFF
TGTGCCAGCAGCGTAGATCCAGGGTTCAACAATGAGCAGTTCTTC
>TRBJ2-7|TRBD2|15|-|TRBV4-3
CASSHGRTSAYEQYF
TGCGCCAGCAGCCACGGTAGGACTAGCGCCTACGAGCAGTACTTC
>TRBJ1-2|TRBD1|14|-|TRBV5-1
CASSNTGEGDGYTF
TGCGCCAGCAGCAACACAGGGGAAGGGGATGGCTACACCTTC
>TRBJ2-3|TRBD1|15|few|TRBV19
CASSTDRVRTDTQYF
TGTGCCAGTAGTACCGACAGGGTACGCACAGATACGCAGTATTTT
>TRBJ2-1|TRBD2|14|-|TRBV6-5
CASSRREGYNEQFF
TGTGCCAGCAGTAGGCGGGAGGGTTACAATGAGCAGTTCTTC
>TRBJ1-5|-|12|once|TRBV6-6
CASSPGVSTQHF
TGTGCCAGCAGTCCAGGGGTGAGTACCCAGCATTTT
>TRBJ1-1|-|14|-|TRBV6-5
CASSYSEGNTEAFF
TGTGCCAGCAGTTACTCAGAGGGGAACACTGAAGCTTTCTTT
>TRBJ2-3|TRBD2|14|-|TRBV2
CATPTSGDTDTQYF
TGTGCCACCCCGACTAGCGGGGACACAGATACGCAGTATTTT
>TRBJ2-6|TRBD2|22|-|TRBV4-3
CASSQDLARGGLFSSGANVLTF
TGCGCCAGCAGCCAAGATTTGGCCCGGGGGGGGTTGTTCAGCTCTGGGGCCAACGTCCTGACTTTC
>TRBJ1-1|-|13|-|TRBV6-5
CASNRLKNTEAFF
TGTGCCAGCAACAGGTTGAAGAACACTGAAGCTTTCTTT
>TRBJ2-7|TRBD2|14|-|TRBV6-1
CASSELSGRSEQYF
TGTGCCAGCAGTGAACTTAGCGGGAGATCCGAGCAGTACTTC